The clone carrying this TCR beta chain was recorded once. Profiled with immunoSEQ multiplex PCR; TCRdb holds only in-frame clones, not every one. Among around 110,000 clones listed, around 92% were seen once. The sample originates from a study of T cell changes during pregnancy in multiple sclerosis. The sequence derives from a female donor with multiple sclerosis, enrolled in a pregnancy study. Specimen: peripheral blood, collected after pregnancy.

CDR3 residues: CASSSAGQGNQPQHF. In DNA form, the CDR3 reads TGTGCCAGCAGTTCCGCGGGACAGGGAAATCAGCCCCAGCATTTT. The chain links TRBV27 to TRBJ1-5; 9 bases map to TRBD1. The CDR3 has 15 amino acids. Losses at the gene ends were 4 bases for V and 4 bases for J; bases not matched to a gene: 5. Germline CDR1 MNHEY, CDR2 SMNVEV (reference sequence).